The 9 T cell receptor beta chains in this list originate from one sample, sequenced in a study of radiotherapy plus CTLA-4 blockade in lung cancer. Data came from immunoSEQ multiplex PCR; TCRdb stores just in-frame clones and leaves some out. The table lists 40,000 to 50,000 clones, approximately 70% of them singletons. Sequencing used peripheral blood, obtained from a patient treated with radiotherapy plus ipilimumab. Every receptor here comes from a human donor with non-small cell lung cancer who had stable disease on radiotherapy plus ipilimumab.

This clone was observed a handful of times. The chain employs TRBV10-3 and TRBJ1-2; 10 bases fit TRBD1. The J segment lost 2 bases and the V segment lost 8 bases, leaving 5 bases of the junction unmatched. The CDR3 has 14 amino acids. CDR1 and CDR2 (germline): ENHRY, SYGVKD. The CDR3 DNA reads TGTGCCATCGGGGGACAGGGGATGAACTATGGCTACACCTTC. Its protein product is CAIGGQGMNYGYTF.

The rearrangement joins TRBV7-9 to TRBJ2-7; 10 bases match TRBD1. J was trimmed by 2 bases and V by 5 bases; bases with no gene match: 3. CDR3 length equals 14 residues. Per germline, CDR1 SEHNR and CDR2 FQNEAQ (reference sequence). CDR3 residues: CASSNGQGAYEQYF. The DNA for the CDR3 is TGTGCCAGCAGCAACGGACAGGGGGCCTACGAGCAGTACTTC.

The count of this clone is one. This chain links TRBV30 with TRBJ2-5; D unresolved. CDR3 length: 13 amino acids. Trimming took off 4 bases at V and 1 base at J, with 10 bases between the two ends. CDR1 and CDR2 (germline): GTSNPN, SVGIG (reference sequence). The CDR3 DNA reads TGTGCCTGGAACCCCACCAGCCAAGAGACCCAGTACTTC. It specifies CAWNPTSQETQYF.

The J gene is TRBJ2-1, the V gene TRBV11-2; 11 bases fit TRBD1. Germline V gene data show CDR1 as SGHAT and CDR2 as FQNNGV. The V gene end was trimmed by 4 bases and the J gene end by 4 bases; junction bases not matched to a gene: 3. CDR3 size: 15 residues. The CDR3 bases are TGTGCCAGCAGCTCCCGGGACAGGGGGTACAATGAGCAGTTCTTC. It encodes CASSSRDRGYNEQFF.

This chain connects TRBV2 to TRBJ2-6, with D perhaps matching TRBD2 (7 bases). Germline loops: CDR1 SNHLY, CDR2 FYNNEI. Between the trimmed V and J ends, which lost 5 bases and 1 base, there was a span of 12 bases. The length of the CDR3 is 16 residues. The CDR3 bases are TGTGCCAGCAGTAAGGAGGGGGGGTCTGGGGCCAACGTCCTGACTTTC. Translated: CASSKEGGSGANVLTF. Complete variable domain (other parts from reference TRBV2 and TRBJ2-6): EPEVTQTPSHQVTQMGQEVILRCVPISNHLYFYWYRQILGQKVEFLVSFYNNEISEKSEIFDDQFSVERPDGSNFTLKIRSTKLEDSAMYFCASSKEGGSGANVLTFGAGSRLTVL.

V usage is TRBV5-1 and J usage is TRBJ2-3; D not resolved. In germline, CDR1 is SGHRS, CDR2 YFSETQ. The CDR3 totals 11 residues. Deletions cut 4 bases from V and 13 bases from J, with 13 bases between. DNA of the CDR3: TGCGCCAGCAGCGCCTTGGCCCCCGAGTATTTT. Its protein product is CASSALAPEYF.

The V and J genes are TRBV30 and TRBJ1-1; D ambiguous. V was clipped by 3 bases and J by 5 bases, with 7 bases between them. The CDR3 spans 11 residues. From germline, CDR1 is GTSNPN and CDR2 SVGIG (reference sequence). CDR3 sequence: CAWSPLTEAFF. CDR3 sequence (DNA): TGTGCCTGGAGCCCTCTAACTGAAGCTTTCTTT.

The gene calls are TRBV5-6 and TRBJ2-6, with TRBD1 as a possible D gene (6 bases). V lost 5 bases and J lost 0, with 9 bases in between. The CDR3 length is 15 residues. CDR1 is SGHDT and CDR2 is YYEEEE in the germline V gene. The chain's CDR3 is CASREQGSGANVLTF. The CDR3 DNA follows: TGTGCCAGCAGAGAACAGGGCTCTGGGGCCAACGTCCTGACTTTC.

V and J are TRBV6-1 and TRBJ1-2, with 11 bases aligning to TRBD1. The trim removed 4 bases at V and 6 bases at J, leaving 7 bases unmatched. Germline CDR1 and CDR2: MNHNS and SASEGT. This CDR3 has 15 amino acids. CDR3 coding DNA: TGTGCCAGCAGTGGGGCCGGGACAGGGGGAAATGGCTACACCTTC. It specifies CASSGAGTGGNGYTF.